The text below deals with one T cell receptor beta chain. Its antigen is as yet unknown. The time point: patch test 1, 2 weeks after DPC sensitization. The treatment here: therapeutic diphenylcyclopropenone sensitization with weekly scalp DPC. MiXCR, run by TCRdb on the RACE reads, gives a single entry per CDR3 protein. Among about 80,000 distinct CDR3 sequences listed, 7% to 8% were seen once. This entry comes from a study of human T cells and chemical hapten exposure. Study-level results: Every donor had alopecia, and their immune response may therefore differ from healthy people's.

The source is a woman aged 30 to 39 with alopecia areata. Some clones in this sample may be carry-over from other donors' samples. Sequenced material: whole blood, taken in connection with sensitization to the hapten diphenylcyclopropenone (DPC).

CDR3 coding DNA: TGTGCCAGCAGCCAAGAGAAGGGTACCAAAAACATTCAGTACTTC. Its protein product is CASSQEKGTKNIQYF. This chain connects TRBV3-1 to TRBJ2-4; no clear D gene. The CDR3 has 15 amino acids. V shed 0 bases and J shed 2 bases, with 8 bases lying between them. Germline-derived CDR1 and CDR2 are LGHDT and YNNKEL (reference sequence).